A single sample is the source of the 21 T cell receptor beta chains below, sequenced in a study of shared clonotypes between healthy human individuals. Sequencing used immunoSEQ multiplex PCR; TCRdb keeps in-frame clones, though not all of them. Of millions of clones detected, about 95% appear once; the ten largest clones hold about 1.1%. Positively selected for CCR7, the CD45RO-negative cells used as naive CD8 cells excluded terminally differentiated effector memory CD45RA+ cells. The specimen sequenced was naive CD8+ T cells sorted from blood. The receptors come from a man between 18 and 29 years old in good health.

This chain links TRBV2 with TRBJ2-2, with TRBD2 matching over 7 bases. Germline loops: CDR1 SNHLY, CDR2 FYNNEI. The CDR3 runs 13 residues. V was clipped by 5 bases and J by 6 bases; unmatched bases: 3. The CDR3 here is CASSSGMSGELFF. In DNA form, the CDR3 reads TGTGCCAGCAGTAGCGGGATGTCCGGGGAGCTGTTTTTT. The full variable domain, in which reference TRBV2 and TRBJ2-2 provide the parts outside the CDR3, is EPEVTQTPSHQVTQMGQEVILRCVPISNHLYFYWYRQILGQKVEFLVSFYNNEISEKSEIFDDQFSVERPDGSNFTLKIRSTKLEDSAMYFCASSSGMSGELFFGEGSRLTVL.

The genes are TRBV19 and TRBJ1-1, with 7 bases that match TRBD1. Germline V gene sequence: CDR1 LNHDA, CDR2 SQIVND (reference sequence). CDR3 size: 17 residues. V lost 4 bases, J lost 1 base, and 12 bases stayed unmatched. CDR3 nucleotides: TGTGCCAGTAGTAAGGGACAGAGCGCCGTTGAGAACACTGAAGCTTTCTTT. Protein product: CASSKGQSAVENTEAFF.

In the case of this clone: Other DNA sequences in the same sample also yield this CDR3. This sequence joins TRBV7-9 and TRBJ1-2; D unclear. With 1 base removed from V and 6 bases from J, the gap between germline ends came to 0 bases. CDR3 size: 10 residues. In germline, CDR1 is SEHNR, CDR2 FQNEAQ (reference sequence). CDR3 residues: CASSLDGYTF. CDR3 bases: TGTGCCAGCAGCTTAGATGGCTACACCTTC.

The chain combines TRBV5-1 with TRBJ2-7; 8 nucleotides line up with TRBD2. Trimming took 7 bases from V and 5 from J; bases not matched to a gene: 14. Germline loops: CDR1 SGHRS, CDR2 YFSETQ. The CDR3 has 15 residues. CDR3 in DNA: TGCGCCAGCCGGCGGGAGGTAGCGGGAATCCACGAGCAGTACTTC. Protein product: CASRREVAGIHEQYF.

The gene calls are TRBV29-1 and TRBJ2-1; unclear D gene. CDR3 length: 14 amino acids. Germline V gene sequence: CDR1 SQVTM, CDR2 ANQGSEA. Between the trimmed V and J ends, which lost 4 bases and 6 bases, there was a span of 16 bases. The CDR3 loop reads CSVGFEEFLNEQFF. CDR3 in DNA: TGCAGCGTTGGGTTTGAGGAATTCCTCAATGAGCAGTTCTTC.

As concerns this clone: This sample includes further DNA sequences coding for the same CDR3. V gene TRBV7-2 combines with J gene TRBJ2-1; the D call may be TRBD1 or TRBD2 (5 bases each). This CDR3 has 13 residues. V was pared by 3 bases and J by 2 bases, with 5 bases between. Per the germline V gene, CDR1 is SGHTA and CDR2 is FQGNSA. The CDR3 DNA reads TGTGCCAGCAGCTTGGGGGCCTACAATGAGCAGTTCTTC. Its protein is CASSLGAYNEQFF.

The rearrangement uses TRBV7-9 and TRBJ2-3; 9 positions agree with TRBD2. The germline gives CDR1 SEHNR, CDR2 FQNEAQ (reference sequence). V dropped 1 base and J dropped 4; count of bases not matched to a gene: 6. This CDR3 comprises 16 residues. The CDR3 DNA is TGTGCCAGCAGCTTAGAGGCGGGAGGGCCCCCAGATACGCAGTATTTT. It translates to CASSLEAGGPPDTQYF.

V is TRBV6-1 and J is TRBJ1-2; TRBD1 might be the D (6 bases). V shed 1 base and J shed 2 bases, with 11 bases lying between them. This CDR3 region has 15 residues. CDR1 is MNHNS and CDR2 is SASEGT in the germline V gene. The CDR3 DNA reads as TGTGCCAGCAGTGAAGACAGTACAGGGAACTATGGCTACACCTTC. Translated: CASSEDSTGNYGYTF.

The V call is TRBV9, the J call TRBJ2-1; D is unclear. V lost 2 bases and J 1 base, leaving 10 bases between the germline ends. Per germline, CDR1 SGDLS and CDR2 YYNGEE. The length of the CDR3 is 15 residues. In DNA form, the CDR3 reads TGTGCCAGCAGCGTTCTGGCGGAGTCCTACAATGAGCAGTTCTTC. Its translation is CASSVLAESYNEQFF.

The chain recombines TRBV28 with TRBJ1-5; D may be TRBD1 (5 bases). The V and J ends lost 7 bases and 2 bases respectively, with 12 bases between them. This CDR3 region has 14 residues. CDR1 is MDHEN and CDR2 is SYDVKM in the germline V gene. The CDR3 nucleotides are TGTGCCAGCACCCCCGGGGGAGGCAATCAGCCCCAGCATTTT. Translated, it gives CASTPGGGNQPQHF.

The V and J genes are TRBV7-2 and TRBJ1-6; maybe TRBD1 (6 bases). The CDR3 is 16 residues long. In germline, CDR1 is SGHTA, CDR2 FQGNSA. The ends were cut back, 1 base at V and 10 bases at J, with 17 bases in the middle. The CDR3 spells CASSLDLTGISSPLHF. CDR3 in DNA: TGTGCCAGCAGCTTAGACTTAACAGGGATTTCCTCACCCCTCCACTTT.

V and J are TRBV2 and TRBJ2-2; no clear D. Deletions cut 4 bases from V and 4 bases from J, with 22 bases between. CDR3 length: 18 residues. CDR1 SNHLY and CDR2 FYNNEI come from the germline V gene. The CDR3 bases are TGTGCCAGCAGTGTATTGACTGGAAGCCCTATGCCCACCGGGGAGCTGTTTTTT. Translating it yields CASSVLTGSPMPTGELFF.

This sequence joins TRBV7-9 and TRBJ1-4; weak D call: TRBD1 (5 bases). Trimming shortened V by 4 bases and J by 0 bases, and 12 bases separated the two germline ends. Germline CDR1 is SEHNR and CDR2 is FQNEAQ (reference sequence). The CDR3 contains 16 residues. In DNA form, the CDR3 reads TGTGCCAGCAGCTCCCCCGGGGGGGCAACTAATGAAAAACTGTTTTTT. Translating it yields CASSSPGGATNEKLFF.

The V gene is TRBV4-1, the J gene TRBJ2-5, with 13 bases fitting TRBD2. The CDR3 covers 17 residues. From germline, CDR1 is MGHRA and CDR2 YSYEKL. V was pared by 1 base and J by 3 bases, with 5 bases of the junction left unmatched. CDR3 amino acids: CASSQVATSGGKETQYF. The CDR3 DNA reads TGCGCCAGCAGCCAAGTTGCGACTAGCGGGGGGAAAGAGACCCAGTACTTC.

This chain uses TRBV6-5 with TRBJ2-7, with D perhaps TRBD2 (6 bases). This CDR3 spans 12 amino acids. Germline CDR1 MNHEY, CDR2 SVGAGI. Trimming removed 0 bases at V and 7 bases at J, with 7 bases between. The CDR3 loop reads CASSYSGREQYF. In DNA, the CDR3 is TGTGCCAGCAGTTACTCAGGGAGGGAGCAGTACTTC.

The rearrangement links TRBV12-2 to TRBJ1-2. TRBV12-2 is annotated as a pseudogene. CDR3 length: 12 residues. The chain's CDR3 is CAAEGRNYGYTF. Here the CDR3 DNA reads TGTGCCGCCGAGGGAAGGAACTATGGCTACACCTTC.

The chain combines TRBV11-2 with TRBJ1-1; D is possibly TRBD1 (5 bases). V gave up 0 bases and J gave up 3 bases, with 11 bases separating them. The CDR3 consists of 15 residues. The germline V gene has CDR1 SGHAT and CDR2 FQNNGV. The CDR3 is CASSLEYRGDTEAFF. The CDR3 DNA reads as TGTGCCAGCAGCTTAGAGTACAGAGGGGACACTGAAGCTTTCTTT.

This chain connects TRBV10-1 to TRBJ2-1; either TRBD1 or TRBD2 may fit D (6 bases each). V was cut by 4 bases and J by 10 bases, with 8 bases left in between. The CDR3 has 11 residues. Germline CDR1 and CDR2: WNHNN and SYGVQD (reference sequence). The CDR3 DNA is TGCGCCAGCAGTGTAGGGGGGGAGCAGTTCTTC. Protein sequence: CASSVGGEQFF.

The chain employs TRBV9 and TRBJ2-1, with 7 bases that match TRBD2. CDR1 is SGDLS, CDR2 YYNGEE, per germline. Unmatched junction bases numbered 7, after V lost 2 bases and J lost 8 bases. This CDR3 region has 14 residues. The CDR3 is CASSVGGLGDEQFF. For the CDR3, the DNA is TGTGCCAGCAGCGTCGGAGGACTAGGTGATGAGCAGTTCTTC.

The chain has TRBV7-2 and TRBJ2-7; TRBD2 might be the D (5 bases). With 2 bases removed from V and 3 bases from J, the gap between germline ends came to 8 bases. This CDR3 has 13 residues. Germline lookup yields CDR1 SGHTA and CDR2 FQGNSA. The DNA of the CDR3 is TGTGCCAGCAGCTTATCCCGGGACTACGAGCAGTACTTC. This translates into CASSLSRDYEQYF.

Here the CDR3 DNA reads TGCAGCGTTGAACTGGATGGCGGGGAACACAATGAGCAGTTCTTC. It specifies CSVELDGGEHNEQFF. V gene TRBV29-1 combines with J gene TRBJ2-1; D is possibly TRBD2 (6 bases). Trimming took 2 bases from V and 5 from J, leaving 16 bases between them. Germline-derived CDR1 and CDR2 are SQVTM and ANQGSEA. There are 15 residues in the CDR3.